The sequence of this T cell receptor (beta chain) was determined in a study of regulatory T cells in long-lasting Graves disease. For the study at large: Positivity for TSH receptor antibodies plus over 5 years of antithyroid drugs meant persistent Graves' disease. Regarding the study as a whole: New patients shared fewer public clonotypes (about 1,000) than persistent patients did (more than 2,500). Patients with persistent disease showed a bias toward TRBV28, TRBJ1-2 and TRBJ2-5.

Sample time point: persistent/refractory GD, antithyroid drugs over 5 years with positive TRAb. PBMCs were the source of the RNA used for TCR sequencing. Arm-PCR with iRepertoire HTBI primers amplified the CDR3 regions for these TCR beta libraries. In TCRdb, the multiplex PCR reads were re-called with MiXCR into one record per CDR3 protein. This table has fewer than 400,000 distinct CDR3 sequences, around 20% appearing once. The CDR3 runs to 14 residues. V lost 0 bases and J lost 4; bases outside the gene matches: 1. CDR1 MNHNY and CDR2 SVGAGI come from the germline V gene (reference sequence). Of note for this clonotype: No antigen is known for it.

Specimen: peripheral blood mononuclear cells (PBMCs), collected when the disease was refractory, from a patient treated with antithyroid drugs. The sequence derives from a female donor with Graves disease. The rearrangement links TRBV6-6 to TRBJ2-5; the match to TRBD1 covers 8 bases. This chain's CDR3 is CASSYSTGVETQYF. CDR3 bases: TGTGCCAGCAGTTACTCGACAGGGGTAGAGACCCAGTACTTC.